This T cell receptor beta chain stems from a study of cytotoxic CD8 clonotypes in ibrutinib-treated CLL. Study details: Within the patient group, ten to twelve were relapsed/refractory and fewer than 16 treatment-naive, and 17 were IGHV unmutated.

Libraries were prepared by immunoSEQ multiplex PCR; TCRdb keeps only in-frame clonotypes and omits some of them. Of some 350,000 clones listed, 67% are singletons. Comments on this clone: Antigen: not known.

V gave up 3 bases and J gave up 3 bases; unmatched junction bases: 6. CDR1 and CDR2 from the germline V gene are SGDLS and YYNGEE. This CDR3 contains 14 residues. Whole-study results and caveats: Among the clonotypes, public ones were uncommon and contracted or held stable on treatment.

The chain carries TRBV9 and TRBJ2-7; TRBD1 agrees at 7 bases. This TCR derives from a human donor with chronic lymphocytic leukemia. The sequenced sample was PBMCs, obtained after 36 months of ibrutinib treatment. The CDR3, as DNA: TGTGCCAGCAGCGCATGGACAGGAGGCTACGAGCAGTACTTC. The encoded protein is CASSAWTGGYEQYF.